The 7 T cell receptor beta chains presented below share a single source sample, sequenced in a study of blood T cells in healthy people across ages. It was with a sample-barcoded 5' primer and a J-beta primer mix that a second PCR of roughly 7 to 12 cycles was run. TCRdb re-derived calls from the 5' RACE reads in MiXCR, one entry per CDR3 protein. The table records about 1.7 million distinct CDR3 sequences, over 25% of them present only once. The sample was blood. These receptors all stem from a woman in her 30s in good health.

The J gene is TRBJ2-5, the V gene TRBV21-1; TRBD2, the table's D call, lacks a check against the DNA. TRBV21-1 is a recognized pseudogene. The CDR3 contains 16 residues. The CDR3 DNA is TGTGCCAGCAGCAGGCGGACTAGCGGGGCGCATGAGACCCAGTACTTC. Protein product: CASSRRTSGAHETQYF.

This clonotype appeared many times. This chain uses TRBV12-3 or TRBV12-4 with TRBJ2-7, with 8 bases fitting TRBD2. V lost 5 bases and J lost 6; bases outside the gene matches: 12. This CDR3 is built from 15 residues. DNA for the CDR3: TGTGCCAGCAGTGGACTTAGCGGGACCATGGGCGAGCAGTACTTC. Translated: CASSGLSGTMGEQYF.

The chain recombines TRBV5-1 with TRBJ2-3; D ambiguous. V was shortened by 4 bases and J by 0 bases, with 12 bases between the two germline ends. The CDR3 is 15 amino acids. Germline values: CDR1 SGHRS, CDR2 YFSETQ. CDR3 DNA: TGCGCCAGCAGCCTGGAGTTAGGTAGCACAGATACGCAGTATTTT. This codes for CASSLELGSTDTQYF.

There are a few counts of this clonotype. V gene TRBV4-1 combines with J gene TRBJ2-5; TRBD2 aligns across 7 bases. CDR1 is MGHRA, CDR2 YSYEKL, per germline. The CDR3 is made up of 14 amino acids. With V trimmed by 8 bases and J by 3 bases, 9 bases remained unmatched. CDR3 in amino acids: CASARVGGEETQYF. The DNA of the CDR3 is TGCGCCAGCGCGAGAGTTGGGGGGGAAGAGACCCAGTACTTC.

This clonotype has just a few counts. Likely a read error: the CDR3 ends without its conserved phenylalanine or tryptophan. This chain uses TRBV7-3 with TRBJ2-6, with 10 bases matching TRBD1. Germline CDR1 and CDR2: SGHTA and FQGTGA. This CDR3 has 18 residues. V trimming: 2 bases; J trimming: 2 bases; junction bases outside the gene matches: 6. CDR3 DNA sequence: TGTGCCAGCAGCTTATTAGGACAGGGGGACACTGGGGCCAACGTCCTGACTTGC. It encodes CASSLLGQGDTGANVLTC.

The rearrangement joins TRBV12-3 or TRBV12-4 to TRBJ1-3; 10 nucleotides line up with TRBD1. There are 15 residues in the CDR3. The V segment lost 5 bases and the J segment 4 bases; nucleotides outside the gene matches: 5. The CDR3 protein is CASSPGQGEGNTIYF. The CDR3, as DNA: TGTGCCAGCAGTCCCGGACAGGGGGAAGGAAACACCATATATTTT.

The chain links TRBV3-1 to TRBJ1-2; 9 positions agree with TRBD1. With V trimmed by 3 bases and J by 7 bases, 6 bases remained unmatched. The CDR3 covers 14 residues. CDR1 and CDR2 (germline): LGHDT, YNNKEL (reference sequence). In nucleotides, the CDR3 is TGTGCCAGCAGCCATAGCGACAGGGGGTCTGGCTACACCTTC. Protein product: CASSHSDRGSGYTF. Full variable domain (remainder filled in from reference TRBV3-1 and TRBJ1-2): DTAVSQTPKYLVTQMGNDKSIKCEQNLGHDTMYWYKQDSKKFLKIMFSYNNKELIINETVPNRFSPKSPDKAHLNLHINSLELGDSAVYFCASSHSDRGSGYTFGSGTRLTVV.